Below, 2 T cell receptor beta chains from the same sample are listed, as sequenced in a study of blood T cell repertoires in COVID-19. The data were produced by immunoSEQ multiplex PCR, yet TCRdb's version contains in-frame clones alone and is incomplete. The sample includes some 160,000 clones, approximately 86% of them seen just once. The sequencing sample was made of peripheral blood. Source of these receptors: a woman of 80 years or more with COVID-19, enrolled during active disease.

The V and J genes are TRBV10-3 and TRBJ1-3; D ambiguous. Germline CDR1 is ENHRY and CDR2 is SYGVKD. The CDR3 is 12 residues long. Trimming left V 7 bases short and J 3 bases short, with 7 bases between. The CDR3 DNA reads TGTGCCATCAAGCCTCTTGGAAACACCATATATTTT. It yields the protein CAIKPLGNTIYF.

In its sample, this clone was seen a few times. The V call is TRBV5-1, the J call TRBJ2-4, with 7 bases fitting TRBD2. There are 17 residues in the CDR3. Germline V gene data show CDR1 as SGHRS and CDR2 as YFSETQ. With V trimmed by 6 bases and J by 3 bases, 15 bases remained unmatched. The CDR3 DNA follows: TGCGCCAGCACCCCGGTGGCAGGACCGGGGGGCAAAAACATTCAGTACTTC. This sequence encodes CASTPVAGPGGKNIQYF. Drawing the rest from reference TRBV5-1 and TRBJ2-4, the complete variable domain is KAGVTQTPRYLIKTRGQQVTLSCSPISGHRSVSWYQQTPGQGLQFLFEYFSETQRNKGNFPGRFSGRQFSNSRSEMNVSTLELGDSALYLCASTPVAGPGGKNIQYFGAGTRLSVL.